These 20 T cell receptor beta chains came from one sample sequenced in a study of CD8 T cells in ankylosing spondylitis (dated 2017 in TCRdb). Libraries were constructed by 5' RACE. TCRdb records Illumina MiSeq as the sequencer. The public sequencing data were trimmed at Q25 with fastp and processed into clonotypes with MiXCR by TCRdb, which kept only in-frame beta chains. Rows merge per CDR3 protein into single entries with the most common DNA and genes. The sample table shows 35,000 or so distinct CDR3 sequences, and approximately 15% are seen once. 45% of the sample belongs to the ten largest clones. Sequences were obtained from blood. Every receptor here comes from a male donor with ankylosing spondylitis or in good health (not recorded which).

This chain joins TRBV4-2 and TRBJ1-2, with D hard to call. The CDR3 is 15 amino acids. The V gene lost 6 bases and the J gene lost 4 bases, with 18 bases spanning the gap. Germline loops: CDR1 LGHNA, CDR2 YNFKEQ. DNA for the CDR3: TGTGCCAGCAGTCCTAAGGGTTCCAGGAGCTATGGCTACACCTTC. It encodes CASSPKGSRSYGYTF.

The chain recombines TRBV20-1 with TRBJ1-5; D is perhaps TRBD1 (5 bases). Germline CDR1 DFQATT, CDR2 SNEGSKA (reference sequence). This CDR3 is 18 amino acids long. The ends were cut back, 4 bases at V and 6 bases at J, with 28 bases in the middle. CDR3 region: CSAIVGNPGQGVSQPQHF. In DNA form, the CDR3 reads TGCAGTGCTATCGTCGGTAACCCGGGGCAGGGTGTCAGTCAGCCCCAGCATTTT.

V gene TRBV6-2 or TRBV6-3 combines with J gene TRBJ2-1; 7 nucleotides align to TRBD2. After removal of 7 bases from V and 12 bases from J, the junction contained 6 bases not matched to a gene. The length of the CDR3 is 11 residues. Looked up from germline, CDR1 is MNHEY and CDR2 is SVGEGT. The CDR3 reads CASNQGRGQFF. The CDR3 bases are TGTGCCAGCAATCAAGGGAGGGGGCAGTTCTTC.

The rearrangement uses TRBV28 and TRBJ2-1; 8 bases are a match to TRBD2. The germline gives CDR1 MDHEN, CDR2 SYDVKM. The CDR3 covers 15 residues. The ends lost 6 bases at V and 5 bases at J; junction bases unmatched: 9. CDR3 nucleotides: TGTGCCAGCAGACCCAGCGGGAGTCGTCACAATGAGCAGTTCTTC. It encodes CASRPSGSRHNEQFF.

The V call is TRBV12-3 or TRBV12-4, the J call TRBJ2-1; D is tentatively TRBD1 or TRBD2 (5 bases each). Trimming stripped 5 bases from V and 6 bases from J, with 11 bases between. CDR3 length: 13 residues. The CDR3 loop reads CASSLGTSNEQFF. Here the CDR3 DNA reads TGTGCCAGCAGTCTCGGGACCAGCAATGAGCAGTTCTTC.

The chain is built from TRBV5-1 and TRBJ1-1, with D maybe TRBD1 (5 bases). V shed 4 bases and J shed 5 bases, with 15 bases lying between them. The V gene's germline CDR1 is SGHRS and CDR2 YFSETQ. The CDR3 totals 14 residues. This CDR3 reads CASSTGVGGTEAFF. In nucleotides, the CDR3 is TGCGCCAGCAGCACCGGCGTGGGGGGAACTGAAGCTTTCTTT.

This clonotype has at least ten counts. The V gene is TRBV7-8, the J gene TRBJ2-1; unclear D gene. The CDR3 contains 11 residues. Trimming cost V 7 bases and J 7 bases, with 8 bases left between them. The germline V gene has CDR1 SGHVS and CDR2 FQNEAQ. The CDR3: CASKESNEQFF. The CDR3 nucleotides read TGTGCCAGCAAGGAATCGAATGAGCAGTTCTTC.

The chain recombines TRBV9 with TRBJ2-7; D is unresolved. Deletions cut 4 bases from V and 0 bases from J, with 14 bases between. In germline, CDR1 is SGDLS, CDR2 YYNGEE. This CDR3 comprises 15 residues. The CDR3, as DNA: TGTGCCAGCAGCCCGAACGCTCGCGTCTCCTACGAGCAGTACTTC. It is translated as CASSPNARVSYEQYF.

In its sample, this clonotype was seen many times. This chain joins TRBV28 and TRBJ2-7; D is unclear. Germline V gene sequence: CDR1 MDHEN, CDR2 SYDVKM. There are 12 residues in the CDR3. Deletions cut 3 bases from V and 10 bases from J, with 13 bases between. The chain's CDR3 is CASSFADTVQYV. CDR3 coding DNA: TGTGCCAGCAGTTTCGCGGATACCGTACAGTACGTC.

This clonotype was counted a few times. The chain carries TRBV5-1 and TRBJ2-7; D gene unclear. V gave up 1 base and J gave up 1 base, with 9 bases separating them. CDR3 size: 14 residues. Germline V lookup: CDR1 SGHRS, CDR2 YFSETQ. In DNA form, the CDR3 reads TGCGCCAGCAGCTTGTCGCCCCAATCCTACGAGCAGTACGTC. This sequence encodes CASSLSPQSYEQYV.

The genes are TRBV20-1 and TRBJ2-3, with 8 bases identical to TRBD1. The V and J ends lost 5 bases and 0 bases, in that order; junction bases with no gene match: 10. The germline V gene encodes CDR1 DFQATT and CDR2 SNEGSKA (reference sequence). The CDR3 covers 16 residues. The CDR3 protein is CSAGNRGSSSTDTQYF. CDR3 DNA sequence: TGCAGTGCTGGAAACAGGGGGTCCTCTAGCACAGATACGCAGTATTTT.

This clonotype has more than one count but fewer than ten. The CDR3: CASRDRGMGQPQHF. The CDR3 nucleotides are TGTGCCAGTCGGGACAGGGGAATGGGTCAGCCCCAGCATTTT. The chain employs TRBV6-5 and TRBJ1-5; 10 nucleotides line up with TRBD1. The length of the CDR3 is 14 residues. V gave up 9 bases and J gave up 6 bases; unmatched junction bases: 8. The germline CDR1 and CDR2 sequences are MNHEY and SVGAGI.

The J gene is TRBJ1-1, the V gene TRBV29-1; D uncertain. From germline, CDR1 is SQVTM and CDR2 ANQGSEA. V was shortened by 7 bases and J by 0 bases, with 15 bases between the two germline ends. CDR3 length equals 14 residues. DNA for the CDR3: TGCAGCGCTGGTGGAGGGCCCGTGAACACTGAAGCTTTCTTT. This encodes CSAGGGPVNTEAFF. Full variable domain (remainder filled in from reference TRBV29-1 and TRBJ1-1): SAVISQKPSRDICQRGTSLTIQCQVDSQVTMMFWYRQQPGQSLTLIATANQGSEATYESGFVIDKFPISRPNLTFSTLTVSNMSPEDSSIYLCSAGGGPVNTEAFFGQGTRLTVV.

The chain links TRBV6-2 or TRBV6-3 to TRBJ2-1, with 8 bases matching TRBD2. The germline gives CDR1 MNHEY, CDR2 SVGEGT. V shed 4 bases, J shed 6 bases, and the junction held 5 bases outside the gene matches. The CDR3 extends over 14 amino acids. The CDR3 here is CASSSRTSRNEQFF. CDR3 sequence (DNA): TGTGCCAGCAGTTCGCGGACTAGCCGCAATGAGCAGTTCTTC.

The CDR3 spells CASSTSGTTNTEAFF. The CDR3 nucleotides are TGTGCCAGCAGCACATCCGGGACAACGAACACTGAAGCTTTCTTT. V usage is TRBV7-2 and J usage is TRBJ1-1; tentative D call: TRBD1 (6 bases). V was pared by 5 bases and J by 1 base, with 14 bases between. This CDR3 spans 15 amino acids. The V gene's germline CDR1 is SGHTA and CDR2 FQGNSA.

The chain links TRBV5-1 to TRBJ2-5; D is undetermined. The CDR3 loop spans 14 amino acids. Germline V gene data show CDR1 as SGHRS and CDR2 as YFSETQ. The V end was cut by 4 bases, the J end by 5 bases, with 15 bases between. The CDR3 DNA reads as TGCGCCAGCAGCAACCCCGGTGGTGGGGAGACCCAGTACTTC. Translated: CASSNPGGGETQYF.

The V gene is TRBV20-1, the J gene TRBJ1-1, with D possibly TRBD1 on 5 matching bases. Trimming shortened V by 0 bases and J by 1 base, and 15 bases separated the two germline ends. The CDR3 totals 16 residues. CDR1 DFQATT and CDR2 SNEGSKA come from the germline V gene (reference sequence). CDR3 sequence: CSARDGSGFSNTEAFF. The CDR3 bases are TGCAGTGCTAGAGATGGGTCAGGGTTCTCGAACACTGAAGCTTTCTTT.

This clonotype was counted a few times. The rearrangement links TRBV12-3 or TRBV12-4 to TRBJ2-2; D might be TRBD1 (5 bases). V was shortened by 5 bases and J by 1 base, with 11 bases between the two germline ends. The CDR3 is made up of 15 amino acids. In DNA form, the CDR3 reads TGTGCCAGCAGTCGCCAGGGCCAGAACACCGGGGAGCTGTTTTTT. Its translation is CASSRQGQNTGELFF.

The chain uses TRBV20-1 and TRBJ2-1; 13 nucleotides agree with TRBD2. Germline V gene sequence: CDR1 DFQATT, CDR2 SNEGSKA (reference sequence). The ends lost 4 bases at V and 4 bases at J; junction bases unmatched: 7. CDR3 length: 16 amino acids. Here the CDR3 DNA reads TGCAGTGCTACGTTACCGACTAGCGGGAGGTACAATGAGCAGTTCTTC. It yields the protein CSATLPTSGRYNEQFF.

The chain links TRBV29-1 to TRBJ2-1; D unclear. Germline lookup yields CDR1 SQVTM and CDR2 ANQGSEA. The germline V and J ends were trimmed by 3 bases and 9 bases, with 15 bases remaining between them. The CDR3 extends over 13 amino acids. CDR3 protein: CSVEFPPNPEQFF. The CDR3, as DNA: TGCAGCGTTGAGTTTCCGCCTAACCCTGAGCAGTTCTTC.